Listed here is a single T cell receptor (beta chain). The entry originates in a study of blood T cell repertoires in COVID-19. Trimming removed 1 base from V and 3 bases from J, with 2 bases in between. Germline V gene sequence: CDR1 SGDLS, CDR2 YYNGEE. The CDR3 spans 12 residues. Sequenced by immunoSEQ multiplex PCR; TCRdb stores in-frame clones only, minus some. The profile shows about 69,000 clones, about 84% of them singletons. The material sequenced was peripheral blood. J is TRBJ2-1 and V is TRBV9; D is uncertain. The TCR sequence derives from a middle-aged man with COVID-19, enrolled during active disease. This CDR3 is CASSVYYNEQFF. CDR3 DNA sequence: TGTGCCAGCAGCGTATACTACAATGAGCAGTTCTTC.